This T cell receptor beta chain was sequenced for a study of blood T cell repertoires in COVID-19. Study as a whole: PBMCs, B-cell-depleted T cells, or T cells were the source of the cDNA or gDNA that made up the material.

Study processing details: Cell counts per sample came from amplifying reference gene primers. The repertoire was sequenced with immunoSEQ multiplex PCR; TCRdb's copy has only in-frame clones and lacks some. D and trimming were read from the DNA, whereas the V and J calls and clone size are those reported in that table. The table lists 200,000 or so clones, around 80% of them singletons. Germline loops: CDR1 LNHNV, CDR2 YYDKDF (reference sequence). There are 15 residues in the CDR3. Trimming took 6 bases from V and 1 from J, leaving 16 bases between them. The sample comprised peripheral blood. The receptor was derived from a human donor with acute or convalescent COVID-19. The donor label of this sample is uncertain. The chain links TRBV15 to TRBJ2-7; perhaps TRBD1 as D (6 bases). The CDR3 region is CATRRDILGSYEQYF. DNA for the CDR3: TGTGCCACCAGAAGGGACATTTTGGGATCCTACGAGCAGTACTTC.